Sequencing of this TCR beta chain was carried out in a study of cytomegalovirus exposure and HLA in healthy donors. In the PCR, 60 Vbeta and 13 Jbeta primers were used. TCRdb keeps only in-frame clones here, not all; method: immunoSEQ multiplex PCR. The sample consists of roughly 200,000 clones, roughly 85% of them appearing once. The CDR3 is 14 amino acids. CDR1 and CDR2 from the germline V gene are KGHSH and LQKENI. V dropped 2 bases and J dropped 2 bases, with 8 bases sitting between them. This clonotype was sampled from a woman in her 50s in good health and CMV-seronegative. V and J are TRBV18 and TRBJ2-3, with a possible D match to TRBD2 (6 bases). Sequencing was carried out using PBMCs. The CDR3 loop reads CASSPGTLTDTQYF. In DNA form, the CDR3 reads TGTGCCAGCTCACCAGGGACTCTCACAGATACGCAGTATTTT.